Given below is one T cell receptor beta chain in context. No antigen is known for it. No much larger clone is present one base from it, and per-base qualities are unavailable. Libraries came from PCR. TCRdb shows the sequencer as Illumina HiSeq 2500. To normalize quantification of the TCRbeta repertoire, the TCR libraries were built with molecular barcoding that relied on unique molecular identifiers. The raw public data were reprocessed by TCRdb itself: fastp quality trimming at Q25, MiXCR clonotype calling, in-frame beta chains only. Every entry covers one CDR3 protein and lists the most common genes and DNA from its rows. In this sample the table shows roughly 790,000 distinct CDR3 sequences, about 15% of which occur a single time. The ten largest clones take up 5% of the sample. The sample comes from a study of T-cell reconstitution after alpha-beta-depleted transplantation in children (dated by TCRdb to about 2016). The study in broad terms: The study quantitatively tracked T-cell immune reconstitution after TCRalphabeta/CD19-depleted allogeneic hematopoietic cell transplantation in children using TCR repertoire profiling. Here is what the overall study found, with its caveats: Over subsequent months, a decline in hyperexpanded clone frequencies was noted, and after one year, T-cell counts and TCRbeta diversity were mostly ascribed to newly produced T cells. The apparently early recovery of alphabetaT-cell counts about two months after transplant reportedly depended on only several hundred rapidly expanded clones that came from non-depleted graft cells. In some patients, high TCRbeta diversity at day 60 was attributed to recipient T cells and intrathymic progenitors that had survived conditioning.

Interpreted using the paper, the treatment or condition label stands for: allogeneic hematopoietic cell transplantation with graft depleted of TCRalphabeta T cells and CD19 B cells. TCRalphabeta/CD19-depleted allogeneic hematopoietic cell grafts were given to the transplant recipients, all of whom were children. V loses 0 bases, J loses 0 bases, and the germline ends lie 12 bases apart. CDR1 and CDR2, per the germline V gene, are MNHEY and SVGAGI. The CDR3 measures 16 amino acids from cysteine to phenylalanine. Kept here is only the CDR3 DNA, which spans 48 bases and is read in frame from base 1. This chain is built from TRBV6-5 and TRBJ2-7, with TRBD1 perhaps the D gene, on 6 matching bases. This clonotype was obtained from a male patient younger than 18 who had a stem cell transplant for acute lymphoblastic leukemia, so the T cells may come from the graft donor. The source was PBMCs, mostly from graft donor cells, collected 360 days after TCRalphabeta/CD19-depleted stem cell transplant. The nucleotides read TGTGCCAGCAGTTACTCGAATACAGGGCACTCCTACGAGCAGTACTTC. This translates into CASSYSNTGHSYEQYF.